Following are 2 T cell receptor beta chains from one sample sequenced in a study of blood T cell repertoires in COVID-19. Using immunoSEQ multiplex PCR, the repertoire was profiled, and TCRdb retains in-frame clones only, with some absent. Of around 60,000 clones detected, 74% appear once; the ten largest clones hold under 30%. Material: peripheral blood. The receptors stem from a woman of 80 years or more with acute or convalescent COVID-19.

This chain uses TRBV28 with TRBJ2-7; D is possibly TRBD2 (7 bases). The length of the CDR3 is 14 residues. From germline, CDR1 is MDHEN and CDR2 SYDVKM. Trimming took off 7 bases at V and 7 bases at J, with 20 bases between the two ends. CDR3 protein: CASIGGGSRQEQYF. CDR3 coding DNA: TGTGCCAGCATCGGGGGCGGGAGCAGACAGGAGCAGTACTTC.

DNA for the CDR3: TGTGCCAGCAGCTTTCGGACAGGGGGCGCCGCAGATACGCAGTATTTT. Encoded protein: CASSFRTGGAADTQYF. The genes are TRBV7-2 and TRBJ2-3, with 11 bases that match TRBD1. Germline V gene lookup returns CDR1 SGHTA and CDR2 FQGNSA. V shed 3 bases and J 4 bases; nucleotides not matched to a gene: 6. This CDR3 region has 16 residues.